This T cell receptor (beta chain) was sequenced for a study of T cell changes during pregnancy in multiple sclerosis. The CDR3 has 10 amino acids. V lost 10 bases, J lost 4 bases, and 4 bases lay in between. The germline gives CDR1 MRHNA, CDR2 SNTAGT. Assay used: immunoSEQ multiplex PCR; TCRdb lists only in-frame clones, some missing. The sample lists 20,000 to 25,000 clones; around nine tenths were seen once. The sample here was CD8+ T cells from peripheral blood mononuclear cells, taken in the first trimester of pregnancy. The chain couples TRBV6-4 to TRBJ2-2; no definite D call. The TCR originated in a female donor in good health, enrolled as a control in a pregnancy study. The DNA for the CDR3 is TGTGCCACCCTCACCGGGGAGCTGTTTTTT. It translates to CATLTGELFF.